The sequence of this TCR beta chain was determined in a study of T-cell reconstitution after alpha-beta-depleted transplantation in children. For TCRbeta, the library was prepared with unique molecular identifiers. TCRdb called the PCR reads again in MiXCR, with one record for every CDR3 protein. The sample lists about 200,000 distinct CDR3 sequences, around 7% occurring once. CDR1 is MNHEY, CDR2 SVGEGT, per germline. V lost 6 bases and J 5 bases, leaving 13 bases between the germline ends. The CDR3 runs 13 residues. At least ten counts were recorded for this clonotype. This chain connects TRBV6-2 or TRBV6-3 to TRBJ1-1; D is possibly TRBD1 (5 bases). The sequence came from a boy younger than 10 with acute lymphoblastic leukemia, due to receive a stem cell transplant. Material: PBMCs, obtained before TCRalphabeta/CD19-depleted stem cell transplant. CDR3: CASSRQGMTEAFF. DNA of the CDR3: TGTGCCAGCAGCCGGCAGGGTATGACTGAAGCTTTCTTT.